The 13 T cell receptor beta chains below all came from one sample that was sequenced in a study of T cell repertoires in aging, cancer and after chemotherapy. Rearranged V-D-J TRB sequences were amplified with a mixed TRB-A/B primer pool. TCRdb used MiXCR to reprocess the multiplex PCR reads, holding one entry per CDR3 protein. The sample holds 4,900 or so distinct CDR3 sequences, 26% seen once. TCR beta rearrangements were amplified from peripheral blood genomic DNA. What was sequenced was blood. The receptors were sampled from a human donor in good health.

By sample share, this clonotype is medium-sized (0.01 to 0.1%). This rearrangement joins TRBV5-4 to TRBJ2-5; 10 bases align to TRBD1. After removal of 4 bases from V and 2 bases from J, the junction contained 8 bases not matched to a gene. Per the germline V gene, CDR1 is SGHNT and CDR2 is YYREEE (reference sequence). This CDR3 contains 16 residues. In DNA form, the CDR3 reads TGTGCCAGCAGCACGAACGCGGGACAGGGGCAAGAGACCCAGTACTTC. It specifies CASSTNAGQGQETQYF.

This clonotype was picked up a small number of times. The rearrangement links TRBV30 to TRBJ2-7, with 10 bases fitting TRBD1. The CDR3 length is 14 residues. Trimming removed 2 bases from V and 2 bases from J; junction bases left unmatched: 3. Germline lookup yields CDR1 GTSNPN and CDR2 SVGIG (reference sequence). CDR3 nucleotides: TGTGCCTGGAGTAGGGACAGGGGTACCTACGAGCAGTACTTC. It codes for CAWSRDRGTYEQYF.

This clonotype ranks as medium-sized. The rearrangement joins TRBV5-6 to TRBJ2-7; D is possibly TRBD1 or TRBD2 (5 bases each). CDR3 length: 14 residues. The germline V gene encodes CDR1 SGHDT and CDR2 YYEEEE. The ends were cut back, 4 bases at V and 1 base at J, with 12 bases in the middle. The CDR3 loop reads CASSPGTESYEQYF. CDR3 nucleotides: TGTGCCAGCAGCCCCGGGACGGAGTCCTACGAGCAGTACTTC.

The sample holds a few counts of this clonotype. The CDR3 region is CACNRGLNTEAFF. The CDR3 nucleotides read TGTGCCTGTAACAGGGGATTGAACACTGAAGCTTTCTTT. The rearrangement uses TRBV30 and TRBJ1-1; 7 bases fit TRBD1. Trimming at V came to 6 bases and at J to 0 bases, leaving 4 bases not matched to a gene. This CDR3 region has 13 residues. The V gene's germline CDR1 is GTSNPN and CDR2 SVGIG (reference sequence). Using reference TRBV30 and TRBJ1-1 for the parts outside the CDR3, the full variable domain is SQTIHQWPATLVQPVGSPLSLECTVEGTSNPNLYWYRQAAGRGLQLLFYSVGIGQISSEVPQNLSASRPQDRQFILSSKKLLLSDSGFYLCACNRGLNTEAFFGQGTRLTVV.

This clonotype was seen more than once but under ten times. The V and J genes are TRBV12-3 or TRBV12-4 and TRBJ1-3; D gene uncertain. CDR3 length equals 13 residues. The V end lost 6 bases, the J end lost 8 bases, and 14 bases lay between the germline ends. The CDR3 region is CASSRLQMDTIYF. CDR3 coding DNA: TGTGCCAGCAGCCGACTCCAAATGGACACCATATATTTT.

J is TRBJ1-1 and V is TRBV14, with D possibly TRBD1 on 5 matching bases. The germline CDR1 and CDR2 sequences are SGHDN and FVKESK. This CDR3 has 14 amino acids. Trimming removed 4 bases at V and 5 bases at J, with 14 bases between. This chain's CDR3 is CASSPTATFTEAFF. The DNA for the CDR3 is TGTGCCAGCAGCCCGACAGCTACGTTTACTGAAGCTTTCTTT.

This clonotype counts as medium-sized. This chain links TRBV6-2 or TRBV6-3 with TRBJ2-3; TRBD1 might be the D (6 bases). The CDR3 contains 14 residues. The germline gives CDR1 MNHEY, CDR2 SVGEGT. V dropped 5 bases and J dropped 2 bases, with 11 bases sitting between them. CDR3 nucleotides: TGTGCCAGCAGTAAGGGACACCTCACAGATACGCAGTATTTT. Translated: CASSKGHLTDTQYF.

The rearrangement links TRBV6-2 or TRBV6-3 to TRBJ2-2, with D unresolved. Germline CDR1 MNHEY, CDR2 SVGEGT. V lost 6 bases, J lost 6 bases, and 17 bases lay in between. The length of the CDR3 is 15 residues. CDR3 in DNA: TGTGCCAGCAGACCGGACCAGTTAACGGCCGGGGAGCTGTTTTTT. Translation gives CASRPDQLTAGELFF.

The chain carries TRBV5-6 and TRBJ1-2, with TRBD1 identical over 10 bases. The V gene end was trimmed by 4 bases and the J gene end by 8 bases; junction bases not matched to a gene: 14. The CDR3 spans 16 residues. Germline assignment: CDR1 SGHDT and CDR2 YYEEEE. DNA of the CDR3: TGTGCCAGCAGCCCAATCGACAGGGGGCGCTTGCGGGGCTACACCTTC. Translating it yields CASSPIDRGRLRGYTF.

The rearrangement uses TRBV4-3 and TRBJ1-2; no clear D gene. Germline CDR1 and CDR2: LGHNA and YSLEER. The CDR3 is made up of 15 amino acids. V lost 6 bases to trimming and J lost 8 bases, with 22 bases between them. CDR3: CASSQSLDRLTGYTF. CDR3 coding DNA: TGCGCCAGCAGTCAATCCCTTGACCGGCTCACGGGCTACACCTTC.

The rearrangement joins TRBV24-1 to TRBJ1-3; D call uncertain. Trimming took 10 bases from V and 0 from J, leaving 12 bases between them. From germline, CDR1 is KGHDR and CDR2 SFDVKD. The CDR3 has 14 amino acids. DNA for the CDR3: TGTGCCACAACCAGTACCATCTCTGGAAACACCATATATTTT. This translates into CATTSTISGNTIYF.

In the case of this clonotype: The junction does not match germline at one end; this may be a read error. This CDR3 is CASSRGGADTQYF. For the CDR3, the DNA is TGCGCCAGCAGTCGCGGGGGGGCAGATACGCAGTATTTT. This chain joins TRBV5-6 and TRBJ2-3, with 9 bases matching TRBD2. Germline-derived CDR1 and CDR2 are SGHDT and YYEEEE. The CDR3 is made up of 13 amino acids.

The chain uses TRBV11-1 and TRBJ1-1, with a weak D call TRBD1 (6 bases). Germline lookup yields CDR1 SGHAT and CDR2 FQDESV (reference sequence). The CDR3 has 13 amino acids. Trimming took off 5 bases at V and 4 bases at J, with 11 bases between the two ends. This CDR3 is CASSPTGFTEAFF. CDR3 DNA: TGTGCCAGCAGCCCTACAGGGTTCACTGAAGCTTTCTTT.